The next 21 T cell receptor beta chains were all read from a single sample in a study of post-analysis software for immune sequencing data. Whole-study findings and limits: Relative to controls, patients had 4 or 5 TRBV segments at higher frequency, with TRBV5-6, TRBV5-1 and TRBV20-1 among these.

Tagging with unique molecular identifiers was a feature of the TCR beta cDNA libraries. TCRdb reprocessed the PCR reads via MiXCR and lists one record per CDR3 protein. The table records approximately 660,000 distinct CDR3 sequences, around 60% of them present only once. No antigens are known for them. The sequencing sample was made of blood. These TCRs come from a girl under 10 years old with multiple sclerosis.

This sequence joins TRBV7-9 and TRBJ1-2, with 12 nucleotides matching TRBD1. The CDR3 loop spans 17 amino acids. V dropped 3 bases and J dropped 3; count of bases not matched to a gene: 8. Germline V gene data show CDR1 as SEHNR and CDR2 as FQNEAQ (reference sequence). CDR3 amino acids: CASSLDSGQGAYYGYTF. CDR3 in DNA: TGTGCCAGCAGCTTGGATTCGGGACAGGGGGCCTACTATGGCTACACCTTC.

The chain links TRBV29-1 to TRBJ1-1; D not certain. Looked up from germline, CDR1 is SQVTM and CDR2 is ANQGSEA. Deletions cut 0 bases from V and 9 bases from J, with 17 bases between. The length of the CDR3 is 14 residues. CDR3: CSVEEAAGVIKAFF. In DNA, the CDR3 is TGCAGCGTTGAAGAGGCGGCTGGCGTGATAAAAGCTTTCTTT.

The J gene is TRBJ1-2, the V gene TRBV20-1; 11 bases agree with TRBD1. CDR3 length equals 15 residues. CDR1 is DFQATT and CDR2 is SNEGSKA in the germline V gene (reference sequence). Trimming at V came to 0 bases and at J to 4 bases, leaving 4 bases not matched to a gene. The CDR3 DNA is TGCAGTGCTAGAGAACGGGACAGGGGGATCTATGGCTACACCTTC. Its translation is CSARERDRGIYGYTF.

V and J are TRBV15 and TRBJ1-1, with D unresolved. Germline values: CDR1 LNHNV, CDR2 YYDKDF (reference sequence). The V end was cut by 1 base, the J end by 7 bases, with 13 bases between. The CDR3 has 14 amino acids. This chain's CDR3 is CATSRGIRRLEAFF. The CDR3 coding sequence is TGTGCCACCAGCAGAGGAATACGACGACTTGAAGCTTTCTTT. Looking up the rest from reference TRBV15 and TRBJ1-1 gives the full variable domain: DAMVIQNPRYQVTQFGKPVTLSCSQTLNHNVMYWYQQKSSQAPKLLFHYYDKDFNNEADTPDNFQSRRPNTSFCFLDIRSPGLGDTAMYLCATSRGIRRLEAFFGQGTRLTVV.

The chain links TRBV12-3 or TRBV12-4 to TRBJ2-1; possibly TRBD2 for D (5 bases). Trimming took off 3 bases at V and 0 bases at J, with 15 bases between the two ends. CDR3 length: 17 residues. The CDR3 here is CASSFVPTGSSYNEQFF. The DNA of the CDR3 is TGTGCCAGCAGTTTTGTCCCAACGGGGAGCTCCTACAATGAGCAGTTCTTC.

The chain is built from TRBV10-3 and TRBJ2-3; 8 positions agree with TRBD2. Germline V gene lookup returns CDR1 ENHRY and CDR2 SYGVKD. This CDR3 is built from 14 residues. The junction had 6 bases not matched to a gene; V was cut back by 10 bases and J by 0 bases. The CDR3 nucleotides read TGTGCCAAACTAGCGGACCCTAGCACAGATACGCAGTATTTT. It codes for CAKLADPSTDTQYF.

This chain joins TRBV28 and TRBJ2-7; a weak D match, TRBD1 (6 bases). Per germline, CDR1 MDHEN and CDR2 SYDVKM. V was cut by 2 bases and J by 0 bases, with 11 bases left in between. The CDR3 spans 15 residues. The CDR3 loop reads CASSLIGTSSYEQYF. CDR3 coding DNA: TGTGCCAGCAGTTTAATAGGGACATCCTCCTACGAGCAGTACTTC.

V and J are TRBV14 and TRBJ2-3; tentative D call: TRBD1 (6 bases). The germline V and J ends were trimmed by 5 bases and 0 bases, with 6 bases remaining between them. CDR1 is SGHDN, CDR2 FVKESK, per germline. This CDR3 spans 13 amino acids. The CDR3 region is CASSTGSTDTQYF. Written as DNA, the CDR3 is TGTGCCAGCAGCACAGGGAGCACAGATACGCAGTATTTT. The whole variable domain, remainder taken from reference TRBV14 and TRBJ2-3, is EAGVTQFPSHSVIEKGQTVTLRCDPISGHDNLYWYRRVMGKEIKFLLHFVKESKQDESGMPNNRFLAERTGGTYSTLKVQPAELEDSGVYFCASSTGSTDTQYFGPGTRLTVL.

Only one count was recorded for this clonotype. The rearrangement uses TRBV3-1 and TRBJ2-7; 10 bases match TRBD2. Germline V lookup: CDR1 LGHDT, CDR2 YNNKEL (reference sequence). Losses at the gene ends were 1 base for V and 0 bases for J; bases not matched to a gene: 15. The length of the CDR3 is 20 residues. In nucleotides, the CDR3 is TGTGCCAGCAGCCAAGTCGCTAGCGGGAGTGAAGCTCCAAGCTCCTACGAGCAGTACTTC. It is translated as CASSQVASGSEAPSSYEQYF.

This clonotype showed up just a few times. CDR3 sequence reads: CSVEPSGENIQYF. DNA of the CDR3: TGCAGCGTTGAGCCTAGCGGCGAAAACATTCAGTACTTC. This chain connects TRBV29-1 to TRBJ2-4, with TRBD2 matching 7 bases. The ends lost 3 bases at V and 5 bases at J; junction bases unmatched: 4. This CDR3 spans 13 amino acids. Germline CDR1 SQVTM, CDR2 ANQGSEA.

The gene calls are TRBV15 and TRBJ2-1; 11 nucleotides line up with TRBD2. Germline V CDR1 and CDR2: LNHNV, YYDKDF (reference sequence). This CDR3 contains 17 residues. Trimming took 3 bases from V and 4 from J; bases not matched to a gene: 8. This CDR3 is CATSSSSGGTLYNEQFF. CDR3 coding DNA: TGTGCCACCAGCAGCTCTAGCGGGGGGACACTATACAATGAGCAGTTCTTC.

This clonotype was found a few times. The J gene is TRBJ1-2, the V gene TRBV28; D not resolved. V gave up 1 base and J gave up 1 base, with 16 bases separating them. Germline CDR1 reads MDHEN; CDR2 reads SYDVKM. The CDR3 has 17 residues. In nucleotides, the CDR3 is TGTGCCAGCAGTTTATCCCCCGGCAGGATTTATAACTATGGCTACACCTTC. Its translation: CASSLSPGRIYNYGYTF.

The rearrangement links TRBV27 to TRBJ2-3; 8 bases are shared with TRBD2. With V trimmed by 5 bases and J by 0 bases, 13 bases remained unmatched. The CDR3 loop spans 18 amino acids. Germline-derived CDR1 and CDR2 are MNHEY and SMNVEV (reference sequence). The CDR3 DNA is TGTGCCAGCAGTCTACGACGACTCCAGCGGGGGAGCACAGATACGCAGTATTTT. Encoded protein: CASSLRRLQRGSTDTQYF.

V and J are TRBV2 and TRBJ1-1, with D perhaps TRBD1 (6 bases). Per germline, CDR1 SNHLY and CDR2 FYNNEI. Deletions cut 5 bases from V and 9 bases from J, with 16 bases between. This CDR3 has 13 amino acids. DNA for the CDR3: TGTGCCAGCAGTAAGGACAGAGCGTTGCAAGCTTTCTTT. It encodes CASSKDRALQAFF.

J is TRBJ2-1 and V is TRBV20-1, with 9 bases matching TRBD2. Unmatched junction bases numbered 14, after V lost 2 bases and J lost 0 bases. There are 19 residues in the CDR3. Germline V lookup: CDR1 DFQATT, CDR2 SNEGSKA (reference sequence). CDR3 sequence (DNA): TGCAGTGCTAGAAGAACATTTAGCGGGGGCCGTAGCTCCTACAATGAGCAGTTCTTC. Translating it yields CSARRTFSGGRSSYNEQFF.

The chain recombines TRBV24-1 with TRBJ2-1; the match to TRBD2 covers 13 bases. V was clipped by 5 bases and J by 5 bases; unmatched bases: 8. The germline V gene encodes CDR1 KGHDR and CDR2 SFDVKD. The CDR3 is 17 amino acids. In nucleotides, the CDR3 is TGTGCCACCAGTGCCCATCCCGGGACTAGCGGGAACAATGAGCAGTTCTTC. Encoded protein: CATSAHPGTSGNNEQFF.

The V and J genes are TRBV7-2 and TRBJ1-1; no firm D call. Per germline, CDR1 SGHTA and CDR2 FQGNSA. V was trimmed by 6 bases and J by 0 bases, leaving 14 bases between them. The length of the CDR3 is 15 residues. The DNA of the CDR3 is TGTGCCAGCAGAGATGTTGGGAATATGAACACTGAAGCTTTCTTT. This translates into CASRDVGNMNTEAFF.

The sample holds a few counts of this clonotype. The CDR3 reads CASSLEQGAGSPLHF. The CDR3 region has the DNA TGTGCCAGCAGTTTAGAACAGGGGGCCGGATCACCCCTCCACTTT. This rearrangement joins TRBV12-3 or TRBV12-4 to TRBJ1-6; 9 positions agree with TRBD1. J was trimmed by 10 bases and V by 1 base; bases with no gene match: 5. The CDR3 contains 15 residues.

V usage is TRBV2 and J usage is TRBJ2-1, with 8 bases that match TRBD2. The germline CDR1 and CDR2 sequences are SNHLY and FYNNEI. With V trimmed by 5 bases and J by 3 bases, 6 bases remained unmatched. The length of the CDR3 is 15 residues. Here the CDR3 DNA reads TGTGCCAGCAGTCGTAGCGGGGCGCTCTACAATGAGCAGTTCTTC. This gives the protein CASSRSGALYNEQFF.

The table lists this clonotype with a count of one. The chain carries TRBV7-2 and TRBJ2-1, with D hard to call. CDR3 length: 13 residues. Germline values: CDR1 SGHTA, CDR2 FQGNSA. V dropped 2 bases and J dropped 12 bases, with 14 bases sitting between them. CDR3: CASSLPPSTGQFF. The DNA for the CDR3 is TGTGCCAGCAGCTTACCTCCAAGTACGGGGCAGTTCTTC.

This chain connects TRBV10-3 to TRBJ1-1; no clear D. The length of the CDR3 is 13 residues. V was clipped by 6 bases and J by 2 bases, with 10 bases between them. The V gene's germline CDR1 is ENHRY and CDR2 SYGVKD. Here the CDR3 reads CAISRSQNTEAFF. CDR3 coding DNA: TGTGCCATCAGCAGATCTCAAAACACTGAAGCTTTCTTT.